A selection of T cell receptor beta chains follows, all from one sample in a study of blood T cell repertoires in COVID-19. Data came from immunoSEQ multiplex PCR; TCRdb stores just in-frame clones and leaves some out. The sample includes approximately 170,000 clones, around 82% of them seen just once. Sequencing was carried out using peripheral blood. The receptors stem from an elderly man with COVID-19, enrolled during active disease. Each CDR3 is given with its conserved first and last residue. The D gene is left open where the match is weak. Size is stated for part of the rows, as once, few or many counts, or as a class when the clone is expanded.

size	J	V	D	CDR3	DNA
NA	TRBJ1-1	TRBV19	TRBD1	CASSIFDRAASGAFF	TGTGCCAGTAGTATTTTCGACAGGGCAGCTTCGGGAGCTTTCTTT
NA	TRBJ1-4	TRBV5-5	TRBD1	CASRRTGDSNEKLFF	TGTGCCAGCAGGCGCACAGGGGATTCTAATGAAAAACTGTTTTTT
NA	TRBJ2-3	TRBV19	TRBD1	CASSLGQGSTDTQYF	TGTGCCAGTAGTTTGGGACAGGGGAGCACAGATACGCAGTATTTT
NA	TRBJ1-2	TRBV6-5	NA	CASSSTGSIRGYTF	TGTGCCAGCTCATCTACAGGGTCAATCCGGGGCTACACCTTC
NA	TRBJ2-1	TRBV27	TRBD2	CASSTLAGGHEQFF	TGTGCCAGCAGTACCTTAGCGGGGGGGCATGAGCAGTTCTTC
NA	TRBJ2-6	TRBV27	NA	CASSPLELGANVLTF	TGTGCCAGCAGCCCCTTGGAGTTGGGGGCCAACGTCCTGACTTTC
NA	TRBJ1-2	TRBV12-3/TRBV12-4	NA	CASTWGPEGYTF	TGTGCCAGCACCTGGGGGCCCGAGGGCTACACCTTC
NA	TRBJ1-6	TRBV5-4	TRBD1	CASSFGNQGANNSPLHF	TGTGCCAGCAGCTTTGGTAATCAGGGGGCGAACAATTCACCCCTCCACTTT
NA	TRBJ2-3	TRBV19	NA	CASSIAGTDTQYF	TGTGCCAGTAGTATAGCAGGGACAGATACGCAGTATTTT
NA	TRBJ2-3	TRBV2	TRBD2	CASSRLAGGADTQYF	TGTGCCAGCAGCCGACTAGCGGGGGGGGCAGATACGCAGTATTTT
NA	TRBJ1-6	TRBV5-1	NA	CASRLGSPGSPLHF	TGCGCCAGCAGGTTGGGATCTCCGGGATCACCCCTCCACTTT
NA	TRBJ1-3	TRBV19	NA	CASSPLTAFSGNTIYF	TGTGCCAGTAGTCCGTTGACAGCTTTCTCTGGAAACACCATATATTTT
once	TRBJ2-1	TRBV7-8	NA	CASSRDRPETYNEQFF	TGTGCCAGCAGCCGAGACAGGCCGGAGACCTACAATGAGCAGTTCTTC
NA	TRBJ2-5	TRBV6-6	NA	CASSNRGAGGETQYF	TGTGCCAGCAGTAACCGGGGGGCCGGGGGAGAGACCCAGTACTTC
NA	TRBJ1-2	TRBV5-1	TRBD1	CASSLGGQGFRQLHGYTF	TGCGCCAGCAGCTTGGGAGGACAGGGTTTTCGTCAGCTCCATGGCTACACCTTC
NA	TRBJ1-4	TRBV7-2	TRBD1	CASSLGGQEHEKLFF	TGTGCCAGCAGCTTAGGGGGACAGGAACATGAAAAACTGTTTTTT
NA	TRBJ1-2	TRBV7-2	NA	CASSLEPINYGYTF	TGTGCCAGCAGCTTAGAGCCGATTAACTATGGCTACACCTTC
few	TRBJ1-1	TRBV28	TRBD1	CASSPPTGGLFEAFF	TGTGCCAGCAGCCCCCCAACAGGGGGCCTCTTTGAAGCTTTCTTT
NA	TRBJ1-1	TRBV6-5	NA	CASSYGGGQGNTEAFF	TGTGCCAGCAGTTATGGGGGGGGGCAGGGGAACACTGAAGCTTTCTTT
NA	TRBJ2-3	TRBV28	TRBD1	CASSPYRGSTDTQYF	TGTGCCAGCAGTCCCTACAGGGGGAGCACAGATACGCAGTATTTT
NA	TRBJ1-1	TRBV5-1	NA	CASSLYSNTEAFF	TGCGCCAGCAGCCTTTACTCGAACACTGAAGCTTTCTTT
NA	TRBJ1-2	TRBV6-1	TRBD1	CASSEAATGVGYTF	TGTGCCAGCAGTGAAGCCGCGACAGGGGTCGGCTACACCTTC
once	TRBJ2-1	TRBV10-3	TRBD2	CAISGMSSGGYNEQFF	TGTGCCATCAGTGGAATGTCTAGCGGGGGGTACAATGAGCAGTTCTTC
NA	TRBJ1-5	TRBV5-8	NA	CASSLRQGNQPQHF	TGTGCCAGCAGCTTGAGACAGGGCAATCAGCCCCAGCATTTT
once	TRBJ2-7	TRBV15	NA	CATSRSGRASYEQYF	TGTGCCACCAGCAGGTCCGGGCGGGCCTCCTACGAGCAGTACTTC
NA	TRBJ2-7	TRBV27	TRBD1	CASSSGTGLPYEQYF	TGTGCCAGCAGTTCCGGGACAGGACTTCCCTACGAGCAGTACTTC
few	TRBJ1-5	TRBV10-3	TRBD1	CAISATGDRPQHF	TGTGCCATCAGTGCTACAGGGGATCGGCCCCAGCATTTT
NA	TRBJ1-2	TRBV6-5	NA	CASGRESFYGYTF	TGTGCCAGCGGGCGGGAGAGCTTCTATGGCTACACCTTC
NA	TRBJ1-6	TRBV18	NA	CASSPRGSYNSPLHF	TGTGCCAGCTCACCGAGAGGCAGCTATAATTCACCCCTCCACTTT
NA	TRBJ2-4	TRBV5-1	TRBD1	CASSSGTGNIQYF	TGCGCCAGCAGCTCCGGGACAGGGAACATTCAGTACTTC
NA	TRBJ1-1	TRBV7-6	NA	CASSSQAGQTEAFF	TGTGCCAGCAGTTCCCAAGCTGGGCAGACTGAAGCTTTCTTT
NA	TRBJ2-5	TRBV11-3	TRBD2	CASSSFGEGFVETQYF	TGTGCCAGCAGCTCGTTCGGGGAGGGGTTTGTGGAGACCCAGTACTTC
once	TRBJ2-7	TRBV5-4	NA	CASSLPPGRPSSYEQYF	TGTGCCAGCAGCTTGCCTCCAGGGCGTCCCAGCTCCTACGAGCAGTACTTC
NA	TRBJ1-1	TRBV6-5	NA	CASRVTGYTEAFF	TGTGCCAGCAGGGTGACAGGCTACACTGAAGCTTTCTTT
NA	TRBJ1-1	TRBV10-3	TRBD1	CAIRDRGDTEAFF	TGTGCCATCAGGGACAGGGGGGACACTGAAGCTTTCTTT
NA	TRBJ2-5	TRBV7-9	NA	CASRPRGSTYQETQYF	TGTGCCAGCAGGCCACGGGGGTCTACGTACCAAGAGACCCAGTACTTC
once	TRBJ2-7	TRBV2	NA	CAGGVLSYEQYF	TGTGCCGGCGGGGTCCTCTCCTACGAGCAGTACTTC
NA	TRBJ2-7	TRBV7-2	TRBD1	CASRPGGTGHPYEQYF	TGTGCCAGCAGGCCAGGGGGGACAGGGCACCCCTACGAGCAGTACTTC
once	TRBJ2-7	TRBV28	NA	CASSPSLNRDYEQYF	TGTGCCAGCAGTCCCTCTTTAAATCGAGACTACGAGCAGTACTTC
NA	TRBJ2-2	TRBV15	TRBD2	CATSRDRVAGGGANTGELFF	TGTGCCACCAGCAGAGATAGGGTAGCGGGGGGTGGCGCGAACACCGGGGAGCTGTTTTTT